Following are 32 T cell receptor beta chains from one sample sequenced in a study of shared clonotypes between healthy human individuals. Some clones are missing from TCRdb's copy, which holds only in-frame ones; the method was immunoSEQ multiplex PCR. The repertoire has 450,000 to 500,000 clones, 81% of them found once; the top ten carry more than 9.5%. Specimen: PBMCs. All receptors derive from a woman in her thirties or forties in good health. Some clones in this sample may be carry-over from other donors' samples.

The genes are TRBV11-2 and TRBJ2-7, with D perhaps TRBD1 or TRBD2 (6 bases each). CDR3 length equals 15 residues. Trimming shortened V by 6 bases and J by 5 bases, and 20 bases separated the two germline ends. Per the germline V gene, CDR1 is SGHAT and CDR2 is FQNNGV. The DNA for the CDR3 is TGTGCCAGCAGTAAGGGGGGCCTCGTGAAGAACGAGCAGTACTTC. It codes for CASSKGGLVKNEQYF.

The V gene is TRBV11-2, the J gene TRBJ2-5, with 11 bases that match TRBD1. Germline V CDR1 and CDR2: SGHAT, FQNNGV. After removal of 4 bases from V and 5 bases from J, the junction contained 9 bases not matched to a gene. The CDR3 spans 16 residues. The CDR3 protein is CASSSGQGAYWETQYF. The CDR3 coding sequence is TGTGCCAGCAGCTCCGGACAGGGGGCTTACTGGGAGACCCAGTACTTC.

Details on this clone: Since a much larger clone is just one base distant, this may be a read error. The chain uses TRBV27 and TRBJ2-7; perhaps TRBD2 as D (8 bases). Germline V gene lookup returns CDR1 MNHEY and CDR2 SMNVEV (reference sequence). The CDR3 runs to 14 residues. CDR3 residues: CASRITGATGGQCF. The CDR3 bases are TGTGCCAGCAGAATAACAGGGGCCACGGGGGGGCAGTGCTTC.

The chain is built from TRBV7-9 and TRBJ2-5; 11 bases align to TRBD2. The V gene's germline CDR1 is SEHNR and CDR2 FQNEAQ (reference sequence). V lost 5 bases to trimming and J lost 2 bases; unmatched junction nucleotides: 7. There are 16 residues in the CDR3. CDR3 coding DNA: TGTGCCAGCAGCCCTGGACTAGCGGGCCTTCAAGAGACCCAGTACTTC. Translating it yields CASSPGLAGLQETQYF.

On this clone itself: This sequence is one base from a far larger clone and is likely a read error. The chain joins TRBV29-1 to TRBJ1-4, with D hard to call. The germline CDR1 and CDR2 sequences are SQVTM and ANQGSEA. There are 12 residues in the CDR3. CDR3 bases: TGCAGCGCTGGGTGGGCGGGTGAAAGACTGTTTTTT. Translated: CSAGWAGERLFF.

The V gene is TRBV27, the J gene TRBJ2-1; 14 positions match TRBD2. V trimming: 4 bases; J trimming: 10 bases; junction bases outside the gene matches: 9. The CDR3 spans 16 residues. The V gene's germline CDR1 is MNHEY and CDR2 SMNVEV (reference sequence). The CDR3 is CASSSLTSGREREQFF. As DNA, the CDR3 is TGTGCCAGCAGTTCGCTGACTAGCGGGAGGGAAAGAGAGCAGTTCTTC.

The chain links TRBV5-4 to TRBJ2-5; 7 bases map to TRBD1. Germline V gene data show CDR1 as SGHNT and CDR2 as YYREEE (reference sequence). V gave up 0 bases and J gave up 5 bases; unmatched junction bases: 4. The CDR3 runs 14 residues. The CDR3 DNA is TGTGCCAGCAGCTTGGACCCCAGGGGGGAGACCCAGTACTTC. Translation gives CASSLDPRGETQYF.

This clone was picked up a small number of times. The CDR3 bases are TGCGCCAGCAGCCAGGACAGCCCCAACGTCCTGACTTTC. Translated, it gives CASSQDSPNVLTF. V gene TRBV5-1 combines with J gene TRBJ2-6, with a possible D match to TRBD1 (6 bases). Germline lookup yields CDR1 SGHRS and CDR2 YFSETQ. V was trimmed by 4 bases and J by 8 bases, leaving 10 bases between them. The CDR3 is 13 residues long.

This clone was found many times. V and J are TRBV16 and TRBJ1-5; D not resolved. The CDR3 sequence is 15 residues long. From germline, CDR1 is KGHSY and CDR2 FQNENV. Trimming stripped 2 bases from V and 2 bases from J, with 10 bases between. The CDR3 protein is CASSQTGDGNQPQHF. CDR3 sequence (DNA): TGTGCCAGCAGCCAAACGGGAGACGGCAATCAGCCCCAGCATTTT.

The CDR3 sequence: CAWKVLAGVRYEQYF. CDR3 DNA sequence: TGTGCCTGGAAAGTTCTAGCGGGAGTTAGATACGAGCAGTACTTC. V is TRBV30 and J is TRBJ2-7, with TRBD2 matching over 10 bases. Looked up from germline, CDR1 is GTSNPN and CDR2 is SVGIG (reference sequence). The V segment lost 4 bases and the J segment 4 bases; nucleotides outside the gene matches: 10. CDR3 length: 15 amino acids.

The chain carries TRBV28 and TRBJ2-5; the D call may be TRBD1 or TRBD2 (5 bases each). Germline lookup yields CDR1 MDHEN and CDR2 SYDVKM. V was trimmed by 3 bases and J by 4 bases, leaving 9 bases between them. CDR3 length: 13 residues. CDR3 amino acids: CASSLRGVETQYF. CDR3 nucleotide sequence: TGTGCCAGCAGTTTGAGGGGTGTAGAGACCCAGTACTTC. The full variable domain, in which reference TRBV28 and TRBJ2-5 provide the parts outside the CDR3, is DVKVTQSSRYLVKRTGEKVFLECVQDMDHENMFWYRQDPGLGLRLIYFSYDVKMKEKGDIPEGYSVSREKKERFSLILESASTNQTSMYLCASSLRGVETQYFGPGTRLLVL.

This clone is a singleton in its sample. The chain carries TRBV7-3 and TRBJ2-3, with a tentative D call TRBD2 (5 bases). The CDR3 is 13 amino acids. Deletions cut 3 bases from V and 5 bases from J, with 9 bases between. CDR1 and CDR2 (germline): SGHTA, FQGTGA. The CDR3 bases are TGTGCCAGCAGCTTCGGGGTCGGAGATACGCAGTATTTT. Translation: CASSFGVGDTQYF.

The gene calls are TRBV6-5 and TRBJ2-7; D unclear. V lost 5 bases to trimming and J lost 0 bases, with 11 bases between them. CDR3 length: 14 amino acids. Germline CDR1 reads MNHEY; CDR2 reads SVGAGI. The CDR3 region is CASSNRLISYEQYF. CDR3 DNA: TGTGCCAGCAGTAATCGACTGATCTCCTACGAGCAGTACTTC.

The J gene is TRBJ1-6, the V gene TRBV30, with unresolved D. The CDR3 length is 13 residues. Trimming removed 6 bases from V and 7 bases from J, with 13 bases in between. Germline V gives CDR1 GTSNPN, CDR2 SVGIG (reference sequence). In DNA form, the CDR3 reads TGTGCCTGCGCCCTCAGTCCCAATTCACCCCTCCACTTT. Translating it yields CACALSPNSPLHF.

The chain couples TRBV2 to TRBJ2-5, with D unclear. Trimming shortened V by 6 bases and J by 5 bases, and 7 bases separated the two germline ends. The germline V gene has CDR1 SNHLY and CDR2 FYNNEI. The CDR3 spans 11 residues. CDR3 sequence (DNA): TGTGCCAGCAGGGGATTGGAGACCCAGTACTTC. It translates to CASRGLETQYF.

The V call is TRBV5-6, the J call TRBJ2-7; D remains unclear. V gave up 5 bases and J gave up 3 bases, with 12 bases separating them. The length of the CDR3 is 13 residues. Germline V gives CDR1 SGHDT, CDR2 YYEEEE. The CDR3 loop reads CASSYRPHYEQYF. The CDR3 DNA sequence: TGTGCCAGCAGTTATCGACCCCACTACGAGCAGTACTTC.

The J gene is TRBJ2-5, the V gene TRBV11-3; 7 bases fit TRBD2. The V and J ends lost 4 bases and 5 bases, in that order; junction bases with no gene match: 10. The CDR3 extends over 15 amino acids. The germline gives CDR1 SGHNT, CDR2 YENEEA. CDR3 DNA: TGTGCCAGCAGCTCGCGAGGGAGGGCCGGTGAGACCCAGTACTTC. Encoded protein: CASSSRGRAGETQYF. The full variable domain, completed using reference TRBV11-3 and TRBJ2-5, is EAGVVQSPRYKIIEKKQPVAFWCNPISGHNTLYWYLQNLGQGPELLIRYENEEAVDDSQLPKDRFSAERLKGVDSTLKIQPAELGDSAVYLCASSSRGRAGETQYFGPGTRLLVL.

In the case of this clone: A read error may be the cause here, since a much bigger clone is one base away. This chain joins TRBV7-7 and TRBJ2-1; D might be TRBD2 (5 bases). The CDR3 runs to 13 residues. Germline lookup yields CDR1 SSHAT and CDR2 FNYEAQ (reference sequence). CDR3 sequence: CASSSGLYNERFF. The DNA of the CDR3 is TGTGCTAGCAGCTCAGGACTGTACAATGAGCGGTTCTTC.

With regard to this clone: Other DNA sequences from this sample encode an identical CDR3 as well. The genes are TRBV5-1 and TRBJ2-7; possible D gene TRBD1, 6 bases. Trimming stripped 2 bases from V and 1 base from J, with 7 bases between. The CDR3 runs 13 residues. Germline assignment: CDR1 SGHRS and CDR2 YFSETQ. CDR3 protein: CASSLGQSYEQYF. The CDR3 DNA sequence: TGCGCCAGCAGCTTAGGACAGTCCTACGAGCAGTACTTC.

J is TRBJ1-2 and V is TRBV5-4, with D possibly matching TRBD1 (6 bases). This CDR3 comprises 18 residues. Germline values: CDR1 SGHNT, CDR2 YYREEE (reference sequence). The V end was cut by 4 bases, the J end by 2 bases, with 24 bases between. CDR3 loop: CASSRWAGVDRPNYGYTF. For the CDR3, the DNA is TGTGCCAGCAGCCGATGGGCCGGGGTGGACAGACCGAACTATGGCTACACCTTC.

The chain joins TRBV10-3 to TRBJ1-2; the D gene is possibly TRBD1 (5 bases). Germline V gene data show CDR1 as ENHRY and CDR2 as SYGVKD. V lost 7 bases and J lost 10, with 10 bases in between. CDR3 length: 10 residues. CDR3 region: CAIIRGNYTF. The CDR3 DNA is TGTGCCATCATAAGGGGCAACTACACCTTC.

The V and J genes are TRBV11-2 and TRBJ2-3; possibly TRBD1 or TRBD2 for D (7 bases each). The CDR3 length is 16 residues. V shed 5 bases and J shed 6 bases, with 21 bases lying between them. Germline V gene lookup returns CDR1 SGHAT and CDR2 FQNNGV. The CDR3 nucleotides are TGTGCCAGCAGCAGCAGACAGGGAGGGAGGTTGGATACGCAGTATTTT. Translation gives CASSSRQGGRLDTQYF.

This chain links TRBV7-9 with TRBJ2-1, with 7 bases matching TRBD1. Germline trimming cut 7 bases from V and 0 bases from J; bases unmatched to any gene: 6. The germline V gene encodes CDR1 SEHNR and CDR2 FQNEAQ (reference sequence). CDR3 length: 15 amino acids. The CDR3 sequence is CASTQDRASYNEQFF. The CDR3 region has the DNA TGTGCCAGCACCCAAGACAGGGCCTCCTACAATGAGCAGTTCTTC.

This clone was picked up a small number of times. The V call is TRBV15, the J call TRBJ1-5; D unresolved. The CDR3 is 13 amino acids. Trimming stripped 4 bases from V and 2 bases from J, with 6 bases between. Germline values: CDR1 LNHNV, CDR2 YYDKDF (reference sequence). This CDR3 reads CATSNRRNQPQHF. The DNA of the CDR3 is TGTGCCACCAGCAACAGACGCAATCAGCCCCAGCATTTT.

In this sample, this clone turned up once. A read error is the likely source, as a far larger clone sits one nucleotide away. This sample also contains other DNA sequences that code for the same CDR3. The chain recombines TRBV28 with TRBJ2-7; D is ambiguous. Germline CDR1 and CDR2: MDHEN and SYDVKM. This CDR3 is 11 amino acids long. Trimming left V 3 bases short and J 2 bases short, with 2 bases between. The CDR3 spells CASSFAYEQYF. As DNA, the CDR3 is TGTGCCAGCAGTTTCGCCTACGAGCAGTACTTC.

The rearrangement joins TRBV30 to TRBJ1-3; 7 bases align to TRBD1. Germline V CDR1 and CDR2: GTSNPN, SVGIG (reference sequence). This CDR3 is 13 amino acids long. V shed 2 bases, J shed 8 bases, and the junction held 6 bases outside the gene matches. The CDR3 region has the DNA TGTGCCTGGAGTCCTCGACAGGGTGACACCATATATTTT. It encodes CAWSPRQGDTIYF.

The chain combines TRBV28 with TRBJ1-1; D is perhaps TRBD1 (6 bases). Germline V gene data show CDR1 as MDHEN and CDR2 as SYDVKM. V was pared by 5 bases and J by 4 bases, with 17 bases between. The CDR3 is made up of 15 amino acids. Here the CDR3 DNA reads TGTGCCAGCAGTCCCGCGGGGGCGCGAGTCACTGAAGCTTTCTTT. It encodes CASSPAGARVTEAFF.

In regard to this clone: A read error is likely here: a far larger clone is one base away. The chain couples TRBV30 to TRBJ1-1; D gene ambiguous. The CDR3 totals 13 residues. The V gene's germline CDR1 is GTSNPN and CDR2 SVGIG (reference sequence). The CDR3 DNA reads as TGTGCCTGGGAGGGAAACATGAACACTAAAGCTTTCTTT. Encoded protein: CAWEGNMNTKAFF.

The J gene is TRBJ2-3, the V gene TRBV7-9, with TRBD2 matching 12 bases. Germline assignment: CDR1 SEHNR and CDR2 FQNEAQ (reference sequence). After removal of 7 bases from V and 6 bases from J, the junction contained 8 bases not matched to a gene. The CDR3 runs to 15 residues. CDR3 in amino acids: CASKASGRAWDTQYF. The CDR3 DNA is TGTGCCAGCAAGGCTAGCGGGAGGGCCTGGGATACGCAGTATTTT.

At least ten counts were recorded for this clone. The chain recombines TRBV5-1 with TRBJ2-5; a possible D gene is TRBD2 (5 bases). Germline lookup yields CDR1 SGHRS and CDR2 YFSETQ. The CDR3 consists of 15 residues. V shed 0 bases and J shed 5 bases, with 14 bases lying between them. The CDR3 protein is CASSLGGSGGETQYF. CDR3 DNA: TGCGCCAGCAGCTTGGGAGGGAGCGGCGGGGAGACCCAGTACTTC.

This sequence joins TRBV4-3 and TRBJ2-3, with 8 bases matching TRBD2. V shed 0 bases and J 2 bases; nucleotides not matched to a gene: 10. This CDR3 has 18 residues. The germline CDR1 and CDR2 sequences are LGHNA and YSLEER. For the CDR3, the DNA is TGCGCCAGCAGCCAAGATGCCCAAACTAGCGGAATCACAGATACGCAGTATTTT. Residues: CASSQDAQTSGITDTQYF.

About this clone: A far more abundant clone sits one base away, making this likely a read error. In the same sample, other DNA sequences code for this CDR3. The CDR3: CASRSWDGWDYGYTF. The CDR3 DNA reads as TGTGCCAGCAGGTCTTGGGACGGATGGGACTATGGTTACACCTTC. The V and J genes are TRBV6-6 and TRBJ1-2; a possible D gene is TRBD1 (5 bases). The CDR3 is 15 residues long. Germline V gives CDR1 MNHNY, CDR2 SVGAGI (reference sequence).